One sample yielded the 4 T cell receptor beta chains listed below, sequenced in a study of response to subunit inactivated influenza vaccine. In TCRdb, the RT-PCR reads were re-called with MiXCR into one record per CDR3 protein. This sample has approximately 700,000 distinct CDR3 sequences; 15% to 18% occur once, and the top ten carry under 14%. This specimen consisted of PBMCs from blood, obtained less than 13 days after vaccination. The receptors come from a man aged 50-60 years who received an inactivated influenza vaccine.

This clonotype has a handful of counts. The V and J genes are TRBV4-2 and TRBJ2-7; 7 nucleotides match TRBD2. The CDR3 is 15 amino acids. The trim removed 0 bases at V and 6 bases at J, leaving 8 bases unmatched. Germline V lookup: CDR1 LGHNA, CDR2 YNFKEQ. Here the CDR3 DNA reads TGTGCCAGCAGCCAAGAAGGGAGGGGTCCGTTCGAGCAGTACTTC. This encodes CASSQEGRGPFEQYF.

This rearrangement joins TRBV29-1 to TRBJ2-3, with 10 bases fitting TRBD2. Trimming cost V 7 bases and J 3 bases; bases outside gene matches: 7. The CDR3 spans 14 residues. Germline V gives CDR1 SQVTM, CDR2 ANQGSEA. CDR3 protein: CSGMERGGTDTQYF. The CDR3 DNA reads TGCAGCGGGATGGAGCGGGGGGGAACAGATACGCAGTATTTT.

This clonotype was seen more than once but under ten times. The CDR3 DNA reads TGCAGTGCTAGAGTCTCTGGGACTTCATACGAGCAGTACTTC. Encoded protein: CSARVSGTSYEQYF. This chain links TRBV20-1 with TRBJ2-7; TRBD2 is a possible D gene (6 bases). Germline V gene data show CDR1 as DFQATT and CDR2 as SNEGSKA (reference sequence). The CDR3 runs to 14 residues. V lost 1 base and J 4 bases, leaving 14 bases between the germline ends.

This clonotype was counted only a few times. CDR3 protein: CASSLVTGVSYEQYF. The CDR3 DNA reads as TGCGCCAGCAGCTTGGTCACAGGGGTCTCCTACGAGCAGTACTTC. The chain uses TRBV5-1 and TRBJ2-7; TRBD1 matches at 7 bases. The trim removed 0 bases at V and 0 bases at J, leaving 3 bases unmatched. Germline loops: CDR1 SGHRS, CDR2 YFSETQ. CDR3 size: 15 residues.